This is a list of T cell receptor beta chains from one sample in a study of blood T cell repertoires in COVID-19. The data were produced by immunoSEQ multiplex PCR, yet TCRdb's version contains in-frame clones alone and is incomplete. The sample carries fewer than 250,000 clones, approximately 85% recorded once. Sequenced: peripheral blood. These receptors all stem from a woman aged 45-60 years with active or convalescent COVID-19. Each CDR3 is given with its conserved first and last residue. D genes are given only for firm matches. Not all rows give a size; the values are once, few, many and, for expanded clones, a class.

V: TRBV6-5; D: NA; J: TRBJ2-1; size: NA; CDR3: CASSPGFYNEQFF; DNA: TGTGCCAGCAGTCCAGGGTTCTACAATGAGCAGTTCTTC
V: TRBV13; D: TRBD1; J: TRBJ2-1; size: NA; CDR3: CASSPGQGWDEQFF; DNA: TGTGCCAGCAGCCCGGGACAGGGGTGGGATGAGCAGTTCTTC
V: TRBV6-1; D: NA; J: TRBJ1-2; size: NA; CDR3: CASSELGLGVNGYTF; DNA: TGTGCCAGCAGTGAACTAGGCTTAGGGGTCAATGGCTACACCTTC
V: TRBV5-1; D: TRBD2; J: TRBJ2-2; size: NA; CDR3: CASSRGLAGGDTGELFF; DNA: TGCGCCAGCTCCCGGGGACTAGCGGGAGGAGACACCGGGGAGCTGTTTTTT
V: TRBV27; D: NA; J: TRBJ2-2; size: NA; CDR3: CASKTSLRAGELFF; DNA: NA
V: TRBV28; D: NA; J: TRBJ2-7; size: NA; CDR3: CASRDTANYEQYF; DNA: TGTGCCAGCCGGGACACAGCTAACTACGAGCAGTACTTC
V: TRBV4-1; D: NA; J: TRBJ1-5; size: few; CDR3: CASSQVVNNQPQHF; DNA: TGCGCCAGCAGCCAAGTTGTCAACAATCAGCCCCAGCATTTT
V: TRBV7-6; D: NA; J: TRBJ1-4; size: NA; CDR3: CASSSLGPGAEKLFF; DNA: TGTGCCAGCAGCTCCCTCGGTCCAGGGGCTGAAAAACTGTTTTTT
V: TRBV3-1/TRBV3-2; D: NA; J: TRBJ2-1; size: NA; CDR3: CASSRNRGPGGHDEQFF; DNA: TGTGCCAGCAGCCGCAACAGGGGACCCGGGGGACACGATGAGCAGTTCTTC
V: TRBV7-2; D: NA; J: TRBJ2-1; size: NA; CDR3: CASSFDVGTRYEQFF; DNA: TGTGCCAGCAGCTTTGACGTCGGGACACGGTATGAGCAGTTCTTC
V: TRBV24-1; D: TRBD2; J: TRBJ2-3; size: NA; CDR3: CATSDPPPAGGYTQYF; DNA: TGTGCCACCAGTGATCCGCCCCCAGCGGGGGGTTATACGCAGTATTTT
V: TRBV11-2; D: NA; J: TRBJ2-7; size: many; CDR3: CASSSKGLGEVGEQYF; DNA: TGTGCCAGCAGCTCAAAGGGTTTGGGGGAGGTAGGCGAGCAGTACTTC
V: TRBV5-1; D: TRBD1; J: TRBJ1-2; size: NA; CDR3: CASSLTGGDGYTF; DNA: TGCGCCAGCAGCTTGACAGGGGGTGATGGCTACACCTTC
V: TRBV7-9; D: NA; J: TRBJ2-4; size: NA; CDR3: CASSLRTVGKNIQYF; DNA: TGTGCCAGCAGCCTAAGGACAGTTGGCAAAAACATTCAGTACTTC
V: TRBV5-4; D: TRBD1; J: TRBJ2-5; size: NA; CDR3: CASSGQGAQETQYF; DNA: TGTGCCAGCAGCGGACAGGGGGCCCAAGAGACCCAGTACTTC
V: TRBV28; D: NA; J: TRBJ1-3; size: NA; CDR3: CASSVTAVHSGNTIYF; DNA: TGTGCCAGCAGCGTGACAGCCGTGCACTCTGGAAACACCATATATTTT
V: TRBV14; D: TRBD2; J: TRBJ2-1; size: NA; CDR3: CASSRQGLAGGHEQFF; DNA: TGTGCCAGCAGCCGCCAGGGACTAGCGGGGGGGCATGAGCAGTTCTTC
V: TRBV28; D: TRBD2; J: TRBJ2-3; size: NA; CDR3: CASSPGLAGSDYRRYF; DNA: TGTGCCAGCAGCCCGGGACTAGCGGGTTCCGATTACAGGCGGTATTTT
V: TRBV7-3; D: TRBD1; J: TRBJ1-5; size: few; CDR3: CASSSGQGSWFNQPQHF; DNA: TGTGCCAGCAGCTCGGGACAGGGGTCTTGGTTTAATCAGCCCCAGCATTTT
V: TRBV5-1; D: NA; J: TRBJ2-2; size: NA; CDR3: CATSAGDRSNTGELFF; DNA: TGCGCCACCTCGGCGGGGGACAGGTCGAACACCGGGGAGCTGTTTTTT
V: TRBV28; D: NA; J: TRBJ1-2; size: NA; CDR3: CASLQSSNYGYTF; DNA: TGTGCCAGCTTGCAGTCTTCTAACTATGGCTACACCTTC
V: TRBV6-4; D: NA; J: TRBJ1-2; size: NA; CDR3: CASSDSGGQAPGYGYTF; DNA: TGTGCCAGCAGTGACTCTGGTGGGCAGGCACCAGGCTATGGCTACACCTTC
V: TRBV5-4; D: TRBD2; J: TRBJ2-1; size: NA; CDR3: CASSPSSGIYHEQFF; DNA: TGTGCCAGCAGCCCGTCTAGCGGGATTTACCATGAGCAGTTCTTC
V: TRBV7-6; D: NA; J: TRBJ1-2; size: NA; CDR3: CASSSPLSKLGANYGYTF; DNA: TGTGCCAGCAGCTCCCCCCTATCGAAACTTGGGGCCAACTATGGCTACACCTTC
V: TRBV9; D: TRBD2; J: TRBJ2-7; size: NA; CDR3: CASSPGGAGGPSYEQYF; DNA: TGTGCCAGCAGCCCCGGCGGGGCGGGAGGCCCTTCCTACGAGCAGTACTTC
V: TRBV7-9; D: TRBD1; J: TRBJ2-2; size: NA; CDR3: CASSGPQGEVGELFF; DNA: TGTGCCAGCAGCGGGCCACAGGGGGAGGTCGGGGAGCTGTTTTTT
V: TRBV19; D: TRBD1; J: TRBJ1-6; size: NA; CDR3: CASSSKTDRVLNSPLHF; DNA: TGTGCCAGTAGTTCTAAAACCGACAGGGTTTTAAATTCACCCCTCCACTTT
V: TRBV27; D: TRBD1; J: TRBJ1-5; size: NA; CDR3: CASRPGTASNQPQHF; DNA: TGTGCCAGCAGACCTGGGACAGCAAGCAATCAGCCCCAGCATTTT
V: TRBV3-1/TRBV3-2; D: TRBD2; J: TRBJ2-5; size: NA; CDR3: CASSQGVGGGQETQYF; DNA: TGTGCCAGCAGCCAAGGTGTCGGGGGGGGCCAAGAGACCCAGTACTTC
V: TRBV5-1; D: TRBD2; J: TRBJ2-3; size: NA; CDR3: CASSYWTSGNTDTQYF; DNA: TGCGCCAGCAGCTACTGGACTAGCGGAAACACAGATACGCAGTATTTT
V: TRBV15; D: TRBD1; J: TRBJ1-5; size: NA; CDR3: CATSPPRGQGKQPQHF; DNA: TGTGCCACCAGCCCCCCCCGGGGACAGGGAAAGCAGCCCCAGCATTTT
V: TRBV19; D: TRBD1; J: TRBJ1-5; size: NA; CDR3: CASSRGQGGQPQHF; DNA: TGTGCCAGTAGTAGAGGACAGGGAGGTCAGCCCCAGCATTTT
V: TRBV10-3; D: NA; J: TRBJ2-1; size: few; CDR3: CAISTGHSSYNEQFF; DNA: TGTGCCATCAGTACAGGGCATAGCTCCTACAATGAGCAGTTCTTC
V: TRBV5-6; D: TRBD1; J: TRBJ1-2; size: NA; CDR3: CASSFRGQGGGYTF; DNA: TGTGCCAGCAGCTTTCGCGGACAGGGCGGAGGCTACACCTTC
V: TRBV25-1; D: TRBD2; J: TRBJ2-1; size: NA; CDR3: CASGGLGYNEQFF; DNA: TGTGCCAGCGGAGGACTAGGGTACAATGAGCAGTTCTTC
V: TRBV7-3; D: TRBD1; J: TRBJ2-3; size: once; CDR3: CASSLTGTDTQYF; DNA: TGTGCCAGCAGCTTGACAGGGACAGATACGCAGTATTTT
V: TRBV13; D: NA; J: TRBJ2-5; size: NA; CDR3: CASSQKRETQYF; DNA: TGTGCCAGCAGTCAAAAACGGGAGACCCAGTACTTC
V: TRBV29-1; D: TRBD1; J: TRBJ1-2; size: few; CDR3: CSQTGQGKGYTF; DNA: TGCAGCCAAACGGGACAGGGTAAAGGCTACACCTTC
V: TRBV18; D: TRBD1; J: TRBJ2-5; size: NA; CDR3: CASSPKTGSETQYF; DNA: TGTGCCAGCTCACCAAAGACAGGGTCGGAGACCCAGTACTTC
V: TRBV5-1; D: NA; J: TRBJ2-2; size: NA; CDR3: CASSTGLTNTGELFF; DNA: TGCGCCAGCAGTACGGGACTCACGAACACCGGGGAGCTGTTTTTT
V: TRBV5-8; D: NA; J: TRBJ1-3; size: NA; CDR3: CASSLGSGYGNTIYF; DNA: TGTGCCAGCAGCTTGGGTTCAGGGTACGGAAACACCATATATTTT
V: TRBV2; D: NA; J: TRBJ2-7; size: NA; CDR3: CASSGGLGYEQYF; DNA: TGTGCCAGCAGTGGGGGACTGGGCTACGAGCAGTACTTC
V: TRBV25-1; D: TRBD2; J: TRBJ2-5; size: NA; CDR3: CASSKLTGTSQETQYF; DNA: TGTGCCAGCAGTAAACTAACCGGGACTAGCCAAGAGACCCAGTACTTC
V: TRBV6-5; D: NA; J: TRBJ1-2; size: NA; CDR3: CASSRVQGSNYGYTF; DNA: TGTGCCAGCAGCCGCGTCCAGGGTTCTAACTATGGCTACACCTTC
V: TRBV6-5; D: TRBD1; J: TRBJ1-6; size: NA; CDR3: CASSYTAGTGPLHF; DNA: TGTGCCAGCAGTTACACAGCCGGGACAGGGCCCCTCCACTTT
V: TRBV14; D: NA; J: TRBJ1-2; size: NA; CDR3: CASSQGQGNYGYTF; DNA: TGTGCCAGCAGCCAAGGGCAGGGAAACTATGGCTACACCTTC
V: TRBV12-5; D: NA; J: TRBJ1-2; size: NA; CDR3: CASGLVIAATNYGYTF; DNA: TGTGCTAGTGGTTTGGTAATAGCAGCCACAAACTATGGCTACACCTTC
V: TRBV7-9; D: NA; J: TRBJ1-5; size: NA; CDR3: CASSLGSADNQPQHF; DNA: TGTGCCAGCAGCTTAGGCTCGGCGGACAATCAGCCCCAGCATTTT
V: TRBV2; D: TRBD2; J: TRBJ2-1; size: NA; CDR3: CASRAGTSGGRGEQFF; DNA: TGTGCCAGCAGAGCCGGGACTAGCGGCGGTAGAGGTGAGCAGTTCTTC
V: TRBV19; D: NA; J: TRBJ1-1; size: NA; CDR3: CASSIRQGSNTEAFF; DNA: TGTGCCAGTAGTATTCGTCAGGGTAGTAACACTGAAGCTTTCTTT
V: TRBV28; D: NA; J: TRBJ2-6; size: once; CDR3: CASSPFRGALSGANVLTF; DNA: TGTGCCAGCAGCCCTTTCCGGGGTGCCCTCTCTGGGGCCAACGTCCTGACTTTC
V: TRBV5-1; D: NA; J: TRBJ2-7; size: NA; CDR3: CASSLGVPTGSYEQYF; DNA: TGCGCCAGCAGCTTGGGGGTCCCGACGGGTTCCTACGAGCAGTACTTC
V: TRBV4-2; D: TRBD1; J: TRBJ1-1; size: NA; CDR3: CASSQGTGWNTEAFF; DNA: TGTGCCAGCAGCCAAGGGACAGGCTGGAACACTGAAGCTTTCTTT
V: TRBV27; D: NA; J: TRBJ1-2; size: NA; CDR3: CASSLGGAGGYGYTF; DNA: TGTGCCAGCAGCCTAGGGGGTGCGGGCGGCTATGGCTACACCTTC
V: TRBV29-1; D: NA; J: TRBJ2-3; size: NA; CDR3: CSVGLRGARSDTQYF; DNA: TGCAGCGTGGGTCTTCGGGGAGCTAGGTCAGATACGCAGTATTTT